A selection of T cell receptor beta chains follows, all from one sample in a study of cytomegalovirus exposure and HLA in healthy donors. TCRdb's copy holds only in-frame clones and misses some; the assay was immunoSEQ multiplex PCR. The repertoire consists of about 43,000 clones, with less than 75% occurring once and the leading ten covering around 13%. Sequenced: PBMCs. The receptors derive from a man in his fifties or sixties in good health and CMV-seropositive. CDR3s include the opening cysteine and the closing phenylalanine or tryptophan.

v_gene	CDR3aa
TRBV14	CASSQDFGETQYF
TRBV29-1	CSVEDGGHEQYF
TRBV7-9	CASSLGGVAATQYF
TRBV2	CASSTAYSGNTIYF
TRBV7-9	CASSPQRFGPNYGYTF
TRBV7-2	CASSLGGRANTEAFF
TRBV9	CASSGKQGAEAFF
TRBV10-3	CAISPGLAYNEQFF
TRBV28	CASSLDGTGSNQPQHF
TRBV4-2	CASSQDQGAETQYF
TRBV5-1	CASSLEGWGNTEAFF